The 28 T cell receptor beta chains listed next were all sequenced from one sample in a study of T cells after yellow fever vaccination. TCRdb used MiXCR to reprocess the 5' RACE reads, holding one entry per CDR3 protein. Among some 320,000 distinct CDR3 sequences, about 10% were seen once, and the ten largest hold roughly 3%. Sequenced material: CD4+ T cells sorted from PBMCs, taken 45 days after the yellow fever booster vaccination. The receptor set was obtained from a man younger than 30 who received the YFV17D yellow fever vaccine.

This clonotype was seen many times. The rearrangement links TRBV7-3 to TRBJ2-1; 7 bases agree with TRBD2. V was clipped by 2 bases and J by 6 bases; unmatched bases: 4. Germline V CDR1 and CDR2: SGHTA, FQGTGA. This CDR3 is built from 14 residues. CDR3 sequence reads: CASSLLAASNEQFF. The CDR3 coding sequence is TGTGCCAGCAGCTTACTAGCGGCGAGCAATGAGCAGTTCTTC.

This clonotype was observed at least ten times. The chain combines TRBV29-1 with TRBJ2-7, with 8 bases that match TRBD1. The CDR3 runs to 13 residues. V was clipped by 7 bases and J by 7 bases; unmatched bases: 12. Germline V gene lookup returns CDR1 SQVTM and CDR2 ANQGSEA. CDR3 protein: CSAQGAIPGEQYF. The CDR3 DNA sequence: TGCAGCGCCCAGGGGGCAATACCGGGGGAGCAGTACTTC.

There are many counts of this clonotype. J is TRBJ1-6 and V is TRBV20-1, with D perhaps matching TRBD1 (6 bases). CDR1 DFQATT and CDR2 SNEGSKA come from the germline V gene (reference sequence). The CDR3 runs to 16 residues. V was pared by 1 base and J by 10 bases, with 20 bases between. Written as DNA, the CDR3 is TGCAGTGCTAGAGTCCCATCAGGGGCGCAAAGGTCACCCCTCCACTTT. Translated, it gives CSARVPSGAQRSPLHF.

This clonotype was detected ten times or more. This sequence joins TRBV27 and TRBJ1-5; D unresolved. Germline assignment: CDR1 MNHEY and CDR2 SMNVEV (reference sequence). The ends were cut back, 1 base at V and 6 bases at J, with 10 bases in the middle. The CDR3 is 14 amino acids. As DNA, the CDR3 is TGTGCCAGCAGTTTATTTTCCCAAGGTCAGCCCCAGCATTTT. Its protein product is CASSLFSQGQPQHF.

This clonotype was seen a handful of times. CDR3 sequence (DNA): TGTGCCAGCATTCCCCCCCCCACGGGAGGCACTGAAGCTTTCTTT. Protein: CASIPPPTGGTEAFF. The genes are TRBV12-3 or TRBV12-4 and TRBJ1-1, with no clear D. The CDR3 sequence is 15 residues long. V was clipped by 7 bases and J by 4 bases, with 19 bases between them.

This clonotype appeared a few times. The chain joins TRBV7-6 to TRBJ1-1, with no clear D. The CDR3 runs to 12 residues. CDR1 and CDR2 (germline): SGHVS, FNYEAQ. V gave up 8 bases and J gave up 0 bases, with 7 bases separating them. CDR3 sequence (DNA): TGTGCCAGCTCCCCCTTGAACACTGAAGCTTTCTTT. It codes for CASSPLNTEAFF.

This clonotype was counted only a few times. The rearrangement uses TRBV9 and TRBJ2-2; D gene uncertain. Trimming took off 0 bases at V and 4 bases at J, with 10 bases between the two ends. The CDR3 length is 15 residues. The germline V gene encodes CDR1 SGDLS and CDR2 YYNGEE. In DNA, the CDR3 is TGTGCCAGCAGCGTAGACCCTTCTAGCACCGGGGAGCTGTTTTTT. Residues: CASSVDPSSTGELFF.

The V and J genes are TRBV7-9 and TRBJ2-4; D is possibly TRBD2 (6 bases). Germline CDR1 reads SEHNR; CDR2 reads FQNEAQ (reference sequence). The CDR3 is 14 amino acids. V shed 5 bases and J shed 6 bases, with 14 bases lying between them. CDR3 DNA sequence: TGTGCCAGCAGCCCCTCCGGGGGTGCAAACATTCAGTACTTC. Encoded protein: CASSPSGGANIQYF.

This clonotype was detected a few times. J is TRBJ2-3 and V is TRBV20-1, with 8 nucleotides matching TRBD1. Germline CDR1 DFQATT, CDR2 SNEGSKA (reference sequence). Trimming at V came to 7 bases and at J to 4 bases, leaving 10 bases not matched to a gene. The CDR3 totals 14 residues. CDR3 protein: CSVPPGQGADTQYF. The DNA of the CDR3 is TGCAGTGTACCCCCCGGACAGGGTGCAGATACGCAGTATTTT.

The J gene is TRBJ2-3, the V gene TRBV4-3; D may be TRBD1 or TRBD2 (5 bases each). The V gene lost 2 bases and the J gene lost 1 base, with 13 bases spanning the gap. This CDR3 is built from 16 residues. CDR1 is LGHNA and CDR2 is YSLEER in the germline V gene. The DNA of the CDR3 is TGCGCCAGCAGCCAATCGTTCAGAGGGGGCACAGATACGCAGTATTTT. It yields the protein CASSQSFRGGTDTQYF.

This clonotype was observed at least ten times. The CDR3 loop reads CASSLSASQDTQYF. The CDR3 region has the DNA TGCGCCAGCAGCTTGTCGGCCTCCCAAGATACGCAGTATTTT. This chain joins TRBV5-1 and TRBJ2-3, with unresolved D. The length of the CDR3 is 14 residues. Germline V CDR1 and CDR2: SGHRS, YFSETQ. V lost 1 base and J lost 5, with 11 bases in between.

The chain carries TRBV7-3 and TRBJ2-3; 8 positions match TRBD2. The CDR3 runs 16 residues. The V gene end was trimmed by 5 bases and the J gene end by 2 bases; junction bases not matched to a gene: 9. Germline CDR1 SGHTA, CDR2 FQGTGA. CDR3 sequence reads: CASSAALAGPTDTQYF. The CDR3 bases are TGTGCCAGCAGCGCAGCCTTAGCGGGGCCCACAGATACGCAGTATTTT.

The chain employs TRBV29-1 and TRBJ1-6; a weak D match, TRBD1 (5 bases). Deletions cut 6 bases from V and 0 bases from J, with 6 bases between. CDR3 length: 13 residues. Per the germline V gene, CDR1 is SQVTM and CDR2 is ANQGSEA. The CDR3 coding sequence is TGCAGCGTGGGGGACTCCTATAATTCACCCCTCCACTTT. Translation gives CSVGDSYNSPLHF.

This clonotype was seen a few times. A read error may produce the germline difference seen at one junction end. The genes are TRBV6-1 and TRBJ1-5; no firm D call. This CDR3 is built from 12 residues. Germline CDR1 and CDR2: MNHNS and SASEGT. The CDR3 reads CASSESDTSGIF. For the CDR3, the DNA is TGTGCCAGCAGTGAATCCGACACCTCCGGGATTTTT.

Many counts were recorded for this clonotype. This chain joins TRBV7-8 and TRBJ2-3; no clear D gene. The V gene lost 2 bases and the J gene lost 0 bases, with 6 bases spanning the gap. This CDR3 is built from 14 residues. Germline values: CDR1 SGHVS, CDR2 FQNEAQ. DNA of the CDR3: TGTGCCAGCAGCTTACGTACTAGCACAGATACGCAGTATTTT. Translated: CASSLRTSTDTQYF.

The chain is built from TRBV7-9 and TRBJ2-1; unclear D gene. Trimming removed 7 bases at V and 0 bases at J, with 4 bases between. CDR1 SEHNR and CDR2 FQNEAQ come from the germline V gene (reference sequence). The CDR3 is made up of 12 amino acids. CDR3 in amino acids: CASKSSYNEQFF. The CDR3 DNA reads TGTGCCAGCAAAAGCTCCTACAATGAGCAGTTCTTC.

The V and J genes are TRBV18 and TRBJ2-1, with 10 positions matching TRBD2. In germline, CDR1 is KGHSH, CDR2 LQKENI. J gave up 4 bases and V 2 bases, and 5 bases lay outside the gene matches. This CDR3 has 16 residues. The CDR3 sequence is CASSPRSGGEYNEQFF. CDR3 DNA: TGTGCCAGCTCACCAAGGAGCGGGGGGGAATACAATGAGCAGTTCTTC.

The chain links TRBV10-3 to TRBJ2-7; D uncertain. Trimming removed 0 bases at V and 3 bases at J, with 9 bases between. The CDR3 is made up of 14 amino acids. Germline CDR1 reads ENHRY; CDR2 reads SYGVKD. CDR3 nucleotides: TGTGCCATCAGTGAGTCTCCACAGATCTACGAGCAGTACTTC. Translating gives CAISESPQIYEQYF.

The genes are TRBV7-9 and TRBJ2-3; D possibly corresponds to TRBD2 (6 bases). Germline V lookup: CDR1 SEHNR, CDR2 FQNEAQ (reference sequence). The CDR3 is made up of 13 amino acids. With 1 base removed from V and 4 bases from J, the gap between germline ends came to 6 bases. The DNA of the CDR3 is TGTGCCAGCAGCTTAGGGGACTCAGATACGCAGTATTTT. It encodes CASSLGDSDTQYF. Variable domain in full (rest from reference TRBV7-9 and TRBJ2-3): DTGVSQNPRHKITKRGQNVTFRCDPISEHNRLYWYRQTLGQGPEFLTYFQNEAQLEKSRLLSDRFSAERPKGSFSTLEIQRTEQGDSAMYLCASSLGDSDTQYFGPGTRLTVL.

This clonotype was seen a handful of times. This chain uses TRBV4-1 with TRBJ2-1; D unclear. In germline, CDR1 is MGHRA, CDR2 YSYEKL. Trimming pared 0 bases from V and 4 bases from J, leaving 7 bases between. The CDR3 extends over 14 amino acids. The CDR3 sequence: CASSQESDYNEQFF. CDR3 in DNA: TGCGCCAGCAGCCAAGAATCCGATTACAATGAGCAGTTCTTC.

CDR3 in amino acids: CSAAPGQPNEKLFF. The CDR3 nucleotides read TGCAGCGCCGCGCCGGGACAGCCCAATGAAAAACTGTTTTTT. This rearrangement joins TRBV29-1 to TRBJ1-4, with 7 bases fitting TRBD1. The V gene's germline CDR1 is SQVTM and CDR2 ANQGSEA. The CDR3 runs 14 residues. The J segment lost 5 bases and the V segment lost 7 bases, leaving 10 bases of the junction unmatched.

J is TRBJ2-6 and V is TRBV5-5, with D perhaps matching TRBD2 (6 bases). The V gene lost 7 bases and the J gene lost 0 bases, with 11 bases spanning the gap. Germline lookup yields CDR1 SGHKS and CDR2 YYEKEE (reference sequence). There are 15 residues in the CDR3. CDR3 region: CASLRGDSGANVLTF. CDR3 nucleotides: TGTGCCAGCTTGCGCGGGGACTCTGGGGCCAACGTCCTGACTTTC.

The rearrangement joins TRBV10-3 to TRBJ2-3, with D unclear. Germline assignment: CDR1 ENHRY and CDR2 SYGVKD. The germline V and J ends were trimmed by 11 bases and 2 bases, with 11 bases remaining between them. The CDR3 covers 12 residues. CDR3: CASTDVTDTQYF. The CDR3 coding sequence is TGTGCCTCAACGGACGTCACAGATACGCAGTATTTT.

This clonotype occurred a few times. The CDR3 loop is CATRTGGQPQHF. The CDR3 nucleotides read TGTGCCACCAGGACCGGGGGTCAGCCCCAGCATTTT. This chain uses TRBV6-6 with TRBJ1-5, with D maybe TRBD1 (5 bases). The CDR3 is made up of 12 amino acids. V gave up 10 bases and J gave up 6 bases, with 13 bases separating them. Germline V CDR1 and CDR2: MNHNY, SVGAGI (reference sequence).

The chain links TRBV7-2 to TRBJ1-6; no clear D gene. The CDR3 length is 13 residues. From germline, CDR1 is SGHTA and CDR2 FQGNSA. Trimming removed 4 bases from V and 14 bases from J, with 15 bases in between. The CDR3 DNA follows: TGTGCCAGCAGCTCCTCGGGCCCTTTCACCCTCCACTTT. Protein product: CASSSSGPFTLHF.

There are a few counts of this clonotype. This sequence joins TRBV6-2 or TRBV6-3 and TRBJ1-2; the D is unclear. CDR1 and CDR2 from the germline V gene are MNHEY and SVGEGT. The CDR3 runs 13 residues. The V gene lost 5 bases and the J gene lost 6 bases, with 13 bases spanning the gap. CDR3 nucleotide sequence: TGTGCCAGCAGTCGGACGTCTAAAGATGGCTACACCTTC. Translation gives CASSRTSKDGYTF.

The chain recombines TRBV9 with TRBJ2-3, with 12 bases matching TRBD1. Per the germline V gene, CDR1 is SGDLS and CDR2 is YYNGEE. This CDR3 is built from 16 residues. Trimming at V came to 0 bases and at J to 4 bases, leaving 3 bases not matched to a gene. The DNA for the CDR3 is TGTGCCAGCAGCGTAGGGGGACAGGGGGCGTCAGATACGCAGTATTTT. This gives the protein CASSVGGQGASDTQYF.

This clonotype was detected only a few times. V is TRBV7-3 and J is TRBJ2-5; D not certain. The CDR3 is 13 residues long. In germline, CDR1 is SGHTA, CDR2 FQGTGA. V lost 2 bases and J 5 bases, leaving 9 bases between the germline ends. In nucleotides, the CDR3 is TGTGCCAGCAGCTTAGCGTCGTCGGAGACCCAGTACTTC. Protein: CASSLASSETQYF.